This TCR beta chain was profiled in a study of cytomegalovirus exposure and HLA in healthy donors. Study observations and caveats: Most CMV-associated TCR beta chains were later found to appear HLA-restricted. In vitro, three CMV-associated chains proved specific for CMV antigens.

Primers: 60 Vbeta forward and 13 Jbeta reverse. The authors' processing: Later work found tens of millions of unique TCR beta chains, with 9.5 million to 11 million shared. Only in-frame clones appear in the TCRdb table, and some are missing; sequencing was by immunoSEQ multiplex PCR. The DNA gave D and trimming, while V, J and clone size come from that table. Recorded here are around 190,000 clones; the top ten clones represent about 0.9%. Concerning this clone: Its target is not known.

The sequence was collected from a woman between 25 and 40 years old in good health and CMV-seropositive. Specimen: PBMCs.

The CDR3 loop reads CASIRTGTGGYEQYF. For the CDR3, the DNA is TGTGCCAGCATTAGGACCGGGACAGGGGGATACGAGCAGTACTTC. The rearrangement links TRBV5-8 to TRBJ2-7; 11 bases fit TRBD1. The length of the CDR3 is 15 residues. Germline loops: CDR1 SGHTS, CDR2 YDEGEE. Losses at the gene ends were 6 bases for V and 4 bases for J; bases not matched to a gene: 9.